The subject of this entry is one T cell receptor beta chain. Its specificity is not known. This entry comes from a study of beta chain features in type 1 diabetes. Whole-study context: The samples had more than 95 million sorted cells examined in all. Study results and caveats: It was among patients, rather than healthy donors, that naive, central memory and Treg TCRB repertoires appeared more similar. Moderately but significantly shorter TCRB CDR3s were found in Type 1 diabetes patients in all four CD4+ subsets. Short templates might get an advantage during PCR, and this would be equal in patients and controls.

With 5 bases removed from V and 1 base from J, the gap between germline ends came to 11 bases. Germline V lookup: CDR1 LGHNT, CDR2 FRNRAP. The CDR3 contains 14 residues. TCRB transcripts that were expressed got sequenced, as all of the isolated RNA had been reverse transcribed. This table comes from immunoSEQ multiplex PCR, and its TCRdb copy is limited to in-frame clones, with some not included. This table has roughly 340,000 clones, over 9.5% appearing once. The source of this sequence is a young woman with type 1 diabetes. The sequenced material came from naive CD4+ T cells from blood. This chain joins TRBV12-5 and TRBJ1-1; possibly TRBD1 for D (5 bases). The CDR3 DNA sequence: TGTGCTAGTGGTCAAGAAACAGGGAACACTGAAGCTTTCTTT. It is translated as CASGQETGNTEAFF. Filled out from reference TRBV12-5 and TRBJ1-1, the complete variable domain reads DARVTQTPRHKVTEMGQEVTMRCQPILGHNTVFWYRQTMMQGLELLAYFRNRAPLDDSGMPKDRFSAEMPDATLATLKIQPSEPRDSAVYFCASGQETGNTEAFFGQGTRLTVV.